The clone carrying this T cell receptor (beta chain) was picked up a small number of times. Its target is not known. The PCR contained 60 Vbeta and 13 Jbeta primers. The repertoire was sequenced with immunoSEQ multiplex PCR; TCRdb's copy has only in-frame clones and lacks some. The table shows fewer than 250,000 clones, with roughly 87% occurring only once. The sample is drawn from a study of cytomegalovirus exposure and HLA in healthy donors. Study results and caveats: Presence/absence analyses supposed approximately even sequencing depth among donors. Available immune exposure information covered CMV serostatus only. Follow-up analysis later connected one missense variant in DCLRE1C with trimming of TCR beta V- and J-genes.

Germline V gene lookup returns CDR1 MNHNS and CDR2 SASEGT. The CDR3 sequence is 15 residues long. V shed 4 bases and J 5 bases; nucleotides not matched to a gene: 9. The chain uses TRBV6-1 and TRBJ1-1; 8 bases fit TRBD1. The specimen was PBMCs. The TCR sequence derives from a boy aged 2-9 years in good health and CMV-seronegative. The CDR3 DNA reads as TGTGCCAGCAGTGTCGTCCAGGGGGCGGGAACTGAAGCTTTCTTT. Translated, it gives CASSVVQGAGTEAFF.